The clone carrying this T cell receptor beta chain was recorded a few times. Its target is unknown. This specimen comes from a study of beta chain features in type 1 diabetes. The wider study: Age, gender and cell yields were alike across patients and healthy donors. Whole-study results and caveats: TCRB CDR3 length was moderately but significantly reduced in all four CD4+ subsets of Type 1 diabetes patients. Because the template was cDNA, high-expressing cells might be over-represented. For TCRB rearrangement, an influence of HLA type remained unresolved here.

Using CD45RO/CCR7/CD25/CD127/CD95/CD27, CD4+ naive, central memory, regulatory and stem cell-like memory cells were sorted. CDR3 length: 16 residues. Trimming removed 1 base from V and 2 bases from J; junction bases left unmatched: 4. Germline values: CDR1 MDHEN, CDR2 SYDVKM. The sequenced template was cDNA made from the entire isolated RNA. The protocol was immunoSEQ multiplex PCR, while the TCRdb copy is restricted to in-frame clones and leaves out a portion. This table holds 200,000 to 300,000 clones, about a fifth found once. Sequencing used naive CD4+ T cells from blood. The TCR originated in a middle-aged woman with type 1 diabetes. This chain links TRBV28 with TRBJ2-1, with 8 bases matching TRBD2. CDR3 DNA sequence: TGTGCCAGCAGTTTATTTGCGGGAGGCACCTACAATGAGCAGTTCTTC. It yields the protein CASSLFAGGTYNEQFF.